These 30 T cell receptor beta chains originate from one sample sequenced in a study of cytomegalovirus exposure and HLA in healthy donors. The PCR ran on 60 Vbeta and 13 Jbeta primers. Assay: immunoSEQ multiplex PCR; the TCRdb copy retains only in-frame clones and omits some. This table holds 80,000 to 90,000 clones, approximately 79% found once. The specimen was PBMCs. Receptors were obtained from a man aged 30-40 years in good health and CMV-seronegative.

J is TRBJ2-2 and V is TRBV4-2; 7 bases fit TRBD1. Germline CDR1 is LGHNA and CDR2 is YNFKEQ. The CDR3 is 15 residues long. J gave up 4 bases and V 1 base, and 3 bases lay outside the gene matches. The CDR3 nucleotides read TGTGCCAGCAGCCAAGTTTGGGACAGCACCGGGGAGCTGTTTTTT. Translation gives CASSQVWDSTGELFF.

The chain links TRBV7-2 to TRBJ2-7; 10 nucleotides agree with TRBD1. The CDR3 consists of 16 residues. Germline values: CDR1 SGHTA, CDR2 FQGNSA. Trimming removed 5 bases from V and 0 bases from J; junction bases left unmatched: 7. As DNA, the CDR3 is TGTGCCAGCAGCCTGGGGGGGACAGGGGCCTCCTACGAGCAGTACTTC. This translates into CASSLGGTGASYEQYF.

Only a few counts were recorded for this clone. Relative to the germline gene, one junction end is altered; a read error may explain this. The rearrangement uses TRBV2 and TRBJ1-6; 8 bases match TRBD1. There are 15 residues in the CDR3. Germline V gives CDR1 SNHLY, CDR2 FYNNEI. The CDR3 coding sequence is TGTGCCAGCAGGGAAGACAGGGGCAGTAATTCACCCCTCCACTTT. This codes for CASREDRGSNSPLHF.

The CDR3 here is CASSPQDRENEKLFF. DNA for the CDR3: TGTGCCAGCAGCCCACAAGACAGGGAAAATGAAAAACTGTTTTTT. V gene TRBV9 combines with J gene TRBJ1-4, with 7 nucleotides matching TRBD1. Germline trimming cut 4 bases from V and 5 bases from J; bases unmatched to any gene: 8. The CDR3 runs to 15 residues. CDR1 is SGDLS, CDR2 YYNGEE, per germline.

This chain joins TRBV5-1 and TRBJ1-1; possible D gene TRBD1, 5 bases. This CDR3 has 15 amino acids. With 7 bases removed from V and 1 base from J, the gap between germline ends came to 17 bases. Germline V gene sequence: CDR1 SGHRS, CDR2 YFSETQ. The CDR3 sequence: CASAGQGIGNTEAFF. In DNA, the CDR3 is TGCGCCAGCGCGGGGCAGGGTATTGGGAACACTGAAGCTTTCTTT.

The CDR3 is CASSPGVAKQPQHF. The CDR3 region has the DNA TGTGCCAGCTCACCTGGGGTAGCGAAGCAGCCCCAGCATTTT. The chain has TRBV18 and TRBJ1-5; D remains unclear. Between the trimmed V and J ends, which lost 3 bases and 7 bases, there was a span of 13 bases. The CDR3 sequence is 14 residues long. Looked up from germline, CDR1 is KGHSH and CDR2 is LQKENI.

The genes are TRBV19 and TRBJ1-5, with D possibly TRBD1 on 5 matching bases. V was cut by 6 bases and J by 1 base, with 7 bases left in between. The CDR3 length is 13 residues. Germline V gene sequence: CDR1 LNHDA, CDR2 SQIVND (reference sequence). Here the CDR3 reads CASRSGSNQPQHF. In DNA form, the CDR3 reads TGTGCCAGTAGATCAGGGAGCAATCAGCCCCAGCATTTT.

Concerning this clone: A junction boundary mismatches the germline segment, possibly from a read error. The genes are TRBV28 and TRBJ1-4; D remains unclear. The CDR3 contains 13 residues. Germline values: CDR1 MDHEN, CDR2 SYDVKM. CDR3 nucleotides: TGTGCCAGCAGTCCACCGGAGCGGAGAGCCCTTCATTTT. Its translation is CASSPPERRALHF.

This chain connects TRBV5-1 to TRBJ2-7, with D hard to call. Per germline, CDR1 SGHRS and CDR2 YFSETQ. The CDR3 runs to 15 residues. The germline V and J ends were trimmed by 4 bases and 0 bases, with 14 bases remaining between them. CDR3 sequence: CASSDTVGVSYEQYF. The CDR3 DNA is TGCGCCAGCAGCGACACGGTCGGCGTCTCCTACGAGCAGTACTTC.

This sequence joins TRBV9 and TRBJ2-7, with D possibly matching TRBD2 (5 bases). This CDR3 spans 15 amino acids. Trimming left V 0 bases short and J 2 bases short, with 12 bases between. Germline lookup yields CDR1 SGDLS and CDR2 YYNGEE. The CDR3 sequence is CASSVALGAPYEQYF. As DNA, the CDR3 is TGTGCCAGCAGCGTAGCATTGGGAGCACCCTACGAGCAGTACTTC.

The CDR3 bases are TGCAGCGTTGAATTCGGGGTAGGAGCCTACACCTTC. Protein sequence: CSVEFGVGAYTF. The V gene is TRBV29-1, the J gene TRBJ1-2; D gene ambiguous. V dropped 2 bases and J dropped 10 bases, with 14 bases sitting between them. The CDR3 has 12 amino acids. Germline CDR1 reads SQVTM; CDR2 reads ANQGSEA.

The V gene is TRBV6-6, the J gene TRBJ2-2; D remains ambiguous. This CDR3 contains 13 residues. Germline assignment: CDR1 MNHNY and CDR2 SVGAGI (reference sequence). V shed 5 bases and J shed 4 bases, with 8 bases lying between them. This chain's CDR3 is CASSARATGELFF. The CDR3 bases are TGTGCCAGCAGTGCGCGAGCCACCGGGGAGCTGTTTTTT.

The genes are TRBV19 and TRBJ2-2, with a weak D call TRBD1 (6 bases). CDR1 LNHDA and CDR2 SQIVND come from the germline V gene (reference sequence). The V gene lost 2 bases and the J gene lost 1 base, with 8 bases spanning the gap. The CDR3 runs 15 residues. This CDR3 is CASSITGQNTGELFF. The CDR3 coding sequence is TGTGCCAGTAGTATAACGGGACAGAACACCGGGGAGCTGTTTTTT.

This clone was picked up a small number of times. V and J are TRBV7-2 and TRBJ2-1, with 10 positions matching TRBD1. This CDR3 has 13 residues. Looked up from germline, CDR1 is SGHTA and CDR2 is FQGNSA. Unmatched junction bases numbered 4, after V lost 5 bases and J lost 9 bases. The CDR3 region has the DNA TGTGCCAGCAGCCCGGACAGGGGGACTGAGCAGTTCTTC. Amino acids: CASSPDRGTEQFF. Variable domain in full (rest from reference TRBV7-2 and TRBJ2-1): GAGVSQSPSNKVTEKGKDVELRCDPISGHTALYWYRQSLGQGLEFLIYFQGNSAPDKSGLPSDRFSAERTGGSVSTLTIQRTQQEDSAVYLCASSPDRGTEQFFGPGTRLTVL.

The gene calls are TRBV19 and TRBJ1-5; a weak D match, TRBD1 (6 bases). V was cut by 5 bases and J by 5 bases, with 19 bases left in between. Germline CDR1 and CDR2: LNHDA and SQIVND (reference sequence). This CDR3 comprises 16 residues. Here the CDR3 reads CASSLDLTGSDQPQHF. The CDR3 DNA sequence: TGTGCCAGTAGTTTGGATCTAACAGGGTCCGATCAGCCCCAGCATTTT.

The chain employs TRBV7-2 and TRBJ1-3, with D possibly being TRBD1 (6 bases). Trimming removed 5 bases from V and 2 bases from J, with 10 bases in between. Germline CDR1 and CDR2: SGHTA and FQGNSA. The CDR3 is 14 residues long. The CDR3 coding sequence is TGTGCCAGCAGCGTAGACAGGACTGGAAACACCATATATTTT. This codes for CASSVDRTGNTIYF.

Only a few counts were recorded for this clone. The chain links TRBV6-1 to TRBJ1-3; 9 nucleotides agree with TRBD1. Germline CDR1 and CDR2: MNHNS and SASEGT. V was pared by 6 bases and J by 8 bases, with 8 bases of the junction left unmatched. This CDR3 region has 14 residues. In DNA form, the CDR3 reads TGTGCCAGCAGGGACAGGGGAATTCGGGACACCATATATTTT. Translation: CASRDRGIRDTIYF.

This chain uses TRBV6-5 with TRBJ2-7; TRBD2 is a possible D gene (5 bases). This CDR3 comprises 15 residues. Germline CDR1 is MNHEY and CDR2 is SVGAGI. V lost 0 bases to trimming and J lost 2 bases, with 11 bases between them. CDR3: CASSYSRVDTYEQYF. CDR3 sequence (DNA): TGTGCCAGCAGTTACTCGAGGGTAGATACCTACGAGCAGTACTTC.

The rearrangement joins TRBV5-1 to TRBJ2-3; D is perhaps TRBD1 (6 bases). Germline CDR1 SGHRS, CDR2 YFSETQ. The CDR3 extends over 15 amino acids. V lost 0 bases to trimming and J lost 0 bases, with 8 bases between them. CDR3 residues: CASSLEGVSTDTQYF. As DNA, the CDR3 is TGCGCCAGCAGCTTGGAGGGGGTTAGCACAGATACGCAGTATTTT.

The chain recombines TRBV7-3 with TRBJ2-1; D is possibly TRBD1 (5 bases). The germline CDR1 and CDR2 sequences are SGHTA and FQGTGA. CDR3 size: 14 residues. V lost 5 bases and J 0 bases, leaving 8 bases between the germline ends. The CDR3, as DNA: TGTGCCAGCAGCCCAGACAGCTCCTACAATGAGCAGTTCTTC. Translated: CASSPDSSYNEQFF.

The chain combines TRBV14 with TRBJ2-5; D might be TRBD1 (6 bases). CDR1 is SGHDN, CDR2 FVKESK, per germline. This CDR3 spans 15 amino acids. V was shortened by 3 bases and J by 0 bases, with 11 bases between the two germline ends. The CDR3 region is CASSQTTGHQETQYF. CDR3 in DNA: TGTGCCAGCAGCCAGACGACAGGCCACCAAGAGACCCAGTACTTC.

The rearrangement links TRBV7-2 to TRBJ2-1, with TRBD2 matching 13 bases. V shed 5 bases and J 10 bases; nucleotides not matched to a gene: 11. This CDR3 has 16 residues. Germline loops: CDR1 SGHTA, CDR2 FQGNSA. CDR3 bases: TGTGCCAGCAGCGAGCCGGGACTAGCGGGAAAAGGGGAGCAGTTCTTC. Its translation: CASSEPGLAGKGEQFF.

The gene calls are TRBV30 and TRBJ2-1, with D uncertain. Germline V lookup: CDR1 GTSNPN, CDR2 SVGIG (reference sequence). CDR3 length equals 13 residues. V lost 0 bases to trimming and J lost 3 bases, with 6 bases between them. The CDR3 is CAWSVRVYNEQFF. The CDR3, as DNA: TGTGCCTGGAGTGTACGGGTCTACAATGAGCAGTTCTTC.

V is TRBV28 and J is TRBJ1-1; unclear D gene. Germline CDR1 and CDR2: MDHEN and SYDVKM. The CDR3 length is 13 residues. V gave up 8 bases and J gave up 7 bases, with 17 bases separating them. The CDR3 is CASVTPQRSEAFF. CDR3 bases: TGTGCCAGCGTAACTCCCCAGAGGAGTGAAGCTTTCTTT.

V usage is TRBV7-3 and J usage is TRBJ2-1; 10 nucleotides agree with TRBD2. CDR3 size: 15 residues. V shed 4 bases and J 7 bases; nucleotides not matched to a gene: 7. The germline V gene has CDR1 SGHTA and CDR2 FQGTGA. CDR3 in DNA: TGTGCCAGCAGCTATTCTAGCGGGGGACAAAATGAGCAGTTCTTC. It translates to CASSYSSGGQNEQFF. The full variable domain, completed using reference TRBV7-3 and TRBJ2-1, is GAGVSQTPSNKVTEKGKYVELRCDPISGHTALYWYRQSLGQGPEFLIYFQGTGAADDSGLPNDRFFAVRPEGSVSTLKIQRTERGDSAVYLCASSYSSGGQNEQFFGPGTRLTVL.

In this sample, this clone turned up once. The J gene is TRBJ1-2, the V gene TRBV30, with 7 bases lining up with TRBD1. CDR1 and CDR2 (germline): GTSNPN, SVGIG (reference sequence). V trimming: 3 bases; J trimming: 7 bases; junction bases outside the gene matches: 8. The CDR3 length is 13 residues. In DNA form, the CDR3 reads TGTGCCTGGAGAAGGGACAGTCTCGGTGGCTACACCTTC. As protein: CAWRRDSLGGYTF.

The chain couples TRBV18 to TRBJ2-5; TRBD2 might be the D (5 bases). CDR1 and CDR2 (germline): KGHSH, LQKENI. The CDR3 spans 14 residues. The ends were cut back, 3 bases at V and 1 base at J, with 9 bases in the middle. The CDR3: CASSPSGFQETQYF. The CDR3 DNA is TGTGCCAGCTCACCTTCGGGGTTCCAAGAGACCCAGTACTTC.

The chain carries TRBV19 and TRBJ2-5; TRBD2 matches at 15 bases. CDR3 length equals 16 residues. The V segment lost 3 bases and the J segment 4 bases; nucleotides outside the gene matches: 3. Germline lookup yields CDR1 LNHDA and CDR2 SQIVND (reference sequence). This chain's CDR3 is CASSMGLAGGGETQYF. DNA for the CDR3: TGTGCCAGTAGTATGGGACTAGCGGGGGGCGGAGAGACCCAGTACTTC.

As to this clone: Sequence at one end of the junction differs from germline and may be a read error. The rearrangement joins TRBV4-1 to TRBJ1-1; D not certain. CDR1 is MGHRA, CDR2 YSYEKL, per germline. The CDR3 has 16 residues. CDR3 DNA sequence: TGCGCCAGCAACCAACCCACGCTGCGGGGAGGAACTGAAGCTTTCTTT. The encoded protein is CASNQPTLRGGTEAFF.

This sequence joins TRBV28 and TRBJ1-1; tentative D call: TRBD1 (6 bases). Germline CDR1 and CDR2: MDHEN and SYDVKM. Trimming took 5 bases from V and 3 from J, leaving 13 bases between them. There are 14 residues in the CDR3. The CDR3 DNA sequence: TGTGCCAGCAGTCAACAGGGCAGGTACACTGAAGCTTTCTTT. Translated, it gives CASSQQGRYTEAFF.